The sample holds many counts of the clone carrying this TCR beta chain. The antigen is undetermined. Through MiXCR, TCRdb re-clonotyped the PCR reads. The repertoire includes about 31,000 clones, approximately 19% of them detected once, and around a fifth sits in the top ten. This entry belongs to a study of metastatic and nonmetastatic thyroid tumors. Patients were all untreated before their thyroid surgery. The germline CDR1 and CDR2 sequences are SNHLY and FYNNEI. V was pared by 3 bases and J by 2 bases, with 11 bases between. The length of the CDR3 is 16 residues. Study-wide points: In both blood and tumor samples, TCR beta diversity was reported significantly higher for malignant than benign nodules.

The sequence was obtained from a female donor with papillary thyroid cancer or a benign thyroid nodule (not recorded which). Some clones in this sample may be carry-over from other donors' samples. V usage is TRBV2 and J usage is TRBJ1-6; D remains unclear. The specimen sequenced was blood. CDR3 coding DNA: TGTGCCAGCAGTGATGAGCAGAACGCCTATAATTCACCCCTCCACTTT. As protein: CASSDEQNAYNSPLHF. The variable domain in full, completed from reference TRBV2 and TRBJ1-6, reads EPEVTQTPSHQVTQMGQEVILRCVPISNHLYFYWYRQILGQKVEFLVSFYNNEISEKSEIFDDQFSVERPDGSNFTLKIRSTKLEDSAMYFCASSDEQNAYNSPLHFGNGTRLTVT.